This T cell receptor (beta chain) was captured by sequencing in a study of blood T cell repertoires in COVID-19. Study overall: In each case, the material was cDNA or gDNA derived from T cells, B-cell-depleted T cells, or PBMCs.

V lost 1 base and J lost 0, with 4 bases in between. Germline V gives CDR1 MNHNS, CDR2 SASEGT. The length of the CDR3 is 13 residues. Participant-reported clinical history was the basis for cohort assignment. As originally analysed: For nucleated cells, counts were estimated from reference gene primer amplification. Method: immunoSEQ multiplex PCR; TCRdb's copy keeps in-frame clones and lacks some. The DNA was the basis for D and trimming; V, J and clone size are from that table. The sample has over 250,000 clones; 75% to 95% are singletons. Sequences were obtained from PBMCs or T cells enriched from blood (not recorded which). This chain joins TRBV6-1 and TRBJ2-7; D is undetermined. This clonotype originated in a woman aged 30 to 39 who had recovered from COVID-19. The CDR3 nucleotides read TGTGCCAGCAGTGAAGTCTTCTCCTACGAGCAGTACTTC. Its protein product is CASSEVFSYEQYF.